Listed here is a single T cell receptor beta chain. The repertoire was sequenced with immunoSEQ multiplex PCR; TCRdb's copy has only in-frame clones and lacks some. Of more than 95,000 clones detected, 85% appear once; the ten largest clones hold more than 4%. The germline gives CDR1 SGHDN, CDR2 FVKESK. There are 11 residues in the CDR3. V dropped 3 bases and J dropped 4 bases, with 4 bases sitting between them. These data come from a study of blood T cell repertoires in COVID-19. This clonotype was sampled from a man aged 50 or older with acute or convalescent COVID-19. The specimen sequenced was peripheral blood. This rearrangement joins TRBV14 to TRBJ2-7; unclear D gene. CDR3 loop: CASSQAYEQYF. The CDR3 DNA sequence: TGTGCCAGCAGCCAGGCTTACGAGCAGTACTTC.